The source of this T cell receptor (beta chain) is a study of cytomegalovirus exposure and HLA in healthy donors. Study-wide background: Most donors, about 82% of over 350 genotyped, fell in the Caucasian-associated ancestry cluster.

The PCR ran on 60 Vbeta and 13 Jbeta primers. Per the original data handling: As a later analysis found, there were 70 million to 80 million unique TCR beta chains, of which about 10 million were shared. Sequencing used immunoSEQ multiplex PCR; TCRdb keeps in-frame clones, though not all of them. V and J calls and clone size are copied from that table; D and trimming were computed from the DNA. The sample shows over 85,000 clones, approximately 78% of them seen only once. Details on this clone: Its specificity is not known.

The CDR3 extends over 15 amino acids. From germline, CDR1 is MNHNS and CDR2 SASEGT. The V gene lost 4 bases and the J gene lost 0 bases, with 12 bases spanning the gap. Whole-study findings and limits: A later look showed TCR association rates differing by HLA locus, highest for DRB1 and lowest for HLA-C. Reportedly, a later analysis found an Asian-associated ancestry cluster had fewer N-insertions than the roughly 670-donor mean.

The V call is TRBV6-1, the J call TRBJ1-1, with TRBD1 as a possible D gene (6 bases). The sequence was obtained from a woman aged 25 to 39 in good health and CMV-seronegative. The sequenced sample consisted of PBMCs. The CDR3 protein is CASSGRGRMNTEAFF. The CDR3 DNA follows: TGTGCCAGCAGTGGCAGGGGCCGGATGAACACTGAAGCTTTCTTT.